A selection of T cell receptor beta chains follows, all from one sample in a study of control samples from healthy donors and cancer patients. Sequencing was performed with immunoSEQ multiplex PCR; in TCRdb, only in-frame clones are kept and a portion is missing. The sample holds 150,000 to 160,000 clones, nearly 95% seen once. The specimen was blood. The receptors were gathered from a man between 45 and 60 years old in good health. Both conserved end residues are trimmed from each CDR3. The order of the fields is V gene, J gene, CDR3 protein.

>TRBV4-2|TRBJ2-3
ASSSRGGTASDTQY
>TRBV7-9|TRBJ1-2
ASSLAGTENYGYT
>TRBV7-3|TRBJ2-5
ASSLGTSGSAQY
>TRBV2|TRBJ2-7
ASRTQGLAGVGEQY
>TRBV7-9|TRBJ2-1
ASSLDQGRSNEQF
>TRBV7-9|TRBJ2-5
ASSLGGGQETQY
>TRBV24-1|TRBJ2-3
ATSDPGLAGGSTDTQY
>TRBV19|TRBJ2-7
ASMAQGYHEQY
>TRBV13|TRBJ2-4
ASSARSQTKNIQY
>TRBV10-3|TRBJ1-5
AISSGTGGWGNQPQH